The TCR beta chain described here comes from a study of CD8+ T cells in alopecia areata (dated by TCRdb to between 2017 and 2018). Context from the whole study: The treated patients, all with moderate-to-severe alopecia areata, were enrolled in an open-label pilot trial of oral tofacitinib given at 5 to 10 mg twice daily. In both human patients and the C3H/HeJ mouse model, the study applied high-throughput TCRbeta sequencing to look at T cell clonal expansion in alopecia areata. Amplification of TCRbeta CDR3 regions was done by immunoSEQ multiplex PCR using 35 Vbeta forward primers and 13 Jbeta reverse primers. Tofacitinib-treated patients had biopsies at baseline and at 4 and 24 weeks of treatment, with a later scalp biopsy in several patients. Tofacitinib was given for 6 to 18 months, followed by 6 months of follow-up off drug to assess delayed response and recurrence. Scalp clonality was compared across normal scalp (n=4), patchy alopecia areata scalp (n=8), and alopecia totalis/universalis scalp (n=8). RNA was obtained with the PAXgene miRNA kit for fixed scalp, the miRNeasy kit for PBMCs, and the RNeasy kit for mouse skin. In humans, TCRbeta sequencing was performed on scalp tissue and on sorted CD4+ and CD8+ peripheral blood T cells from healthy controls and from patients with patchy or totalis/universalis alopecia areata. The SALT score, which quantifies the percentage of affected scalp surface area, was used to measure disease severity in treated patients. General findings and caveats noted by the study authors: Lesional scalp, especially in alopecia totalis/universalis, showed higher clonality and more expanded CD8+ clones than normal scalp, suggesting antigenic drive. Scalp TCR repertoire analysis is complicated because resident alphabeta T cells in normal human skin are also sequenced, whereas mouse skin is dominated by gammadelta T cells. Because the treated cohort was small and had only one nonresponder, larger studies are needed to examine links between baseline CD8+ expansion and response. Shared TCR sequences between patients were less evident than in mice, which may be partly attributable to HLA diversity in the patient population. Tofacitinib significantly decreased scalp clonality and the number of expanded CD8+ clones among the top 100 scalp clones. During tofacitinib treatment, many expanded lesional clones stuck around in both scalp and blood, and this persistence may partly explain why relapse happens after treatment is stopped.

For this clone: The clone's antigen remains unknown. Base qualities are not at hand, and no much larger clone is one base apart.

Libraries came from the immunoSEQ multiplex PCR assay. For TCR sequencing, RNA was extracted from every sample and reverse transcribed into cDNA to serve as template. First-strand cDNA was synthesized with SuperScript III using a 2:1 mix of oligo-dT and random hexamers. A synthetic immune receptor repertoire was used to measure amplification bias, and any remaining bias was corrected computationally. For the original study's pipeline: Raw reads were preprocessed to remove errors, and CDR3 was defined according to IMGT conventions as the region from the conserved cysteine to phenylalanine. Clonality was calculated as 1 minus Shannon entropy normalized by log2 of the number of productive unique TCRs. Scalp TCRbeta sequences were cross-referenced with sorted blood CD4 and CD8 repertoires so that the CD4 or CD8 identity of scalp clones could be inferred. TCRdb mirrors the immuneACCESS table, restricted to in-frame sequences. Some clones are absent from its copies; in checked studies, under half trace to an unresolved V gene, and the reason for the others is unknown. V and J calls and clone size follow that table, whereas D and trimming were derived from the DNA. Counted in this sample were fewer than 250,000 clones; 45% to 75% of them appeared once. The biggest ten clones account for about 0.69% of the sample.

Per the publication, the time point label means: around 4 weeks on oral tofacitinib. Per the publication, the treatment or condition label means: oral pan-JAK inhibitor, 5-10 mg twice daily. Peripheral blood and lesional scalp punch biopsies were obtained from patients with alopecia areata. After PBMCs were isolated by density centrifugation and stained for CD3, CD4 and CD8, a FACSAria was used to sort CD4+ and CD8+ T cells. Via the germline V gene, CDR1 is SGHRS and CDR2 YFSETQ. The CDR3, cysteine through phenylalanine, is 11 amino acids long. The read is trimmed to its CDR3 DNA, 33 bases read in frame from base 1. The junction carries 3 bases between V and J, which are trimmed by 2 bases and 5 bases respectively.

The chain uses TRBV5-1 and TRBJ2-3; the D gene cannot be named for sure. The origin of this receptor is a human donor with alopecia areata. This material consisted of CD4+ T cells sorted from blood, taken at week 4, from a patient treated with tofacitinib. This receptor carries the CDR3 CASSFKDTQYF. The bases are TGCGCCAGCAGCTTTAAAGATACGCAGTATTTT.